These 12 T cell receptor beta chains came from one sample sequenced in a study of T-cell memory formation after mild COVID-19. TCRdb analysed the 5' RACE reads with MiXCR anew, one entry per CDR3 protein. The table includes some 160,000 distinct CDR3 sequences, approximately 12% detected once. Sequenced sample: PBMCs or a T cell subset sorted from them (not recorded which). The receptors were gathered from a young man who had mild COVID-19 (a few samples of this study predate the infection). Cell type and time point are not known.

This clonotype was observed at least ten times. The chain couples TRBV28 to TRBJ1-1; D gene unclear. This CDR3 comprises 13 residues. Trimming took 2 bases from V and 6 from J, leaving 10 bases between them. The germline CDR1 and CDR2 sequences are MDHEN and SYDVKM. The CDR3 loop is CASSLPVSSEAFF. As DNA, the CDR3 is TGTGCCAGCAGTTTACCGGTCTCTTCTGAAGCTTTCTTT.

This clonotype has ten or more counts. The chain is built from TRBV18 and TRBJ2-3, with a tentative D call TRBD1 (6 bases). The V end was cut by 0 bases, the J end by 5 bases, with 15 bases between. The CDR3 is 16 amino acids. Germline V gives CDR1 KGHSH, CDR2 LQKENI. The chain's CDR3 is CASSPPVNRAGDTQYF. The CDR3 DNA sequence: TGTGCCAGCTCACCACCGGTGAACAGGGCGGGAGATACGCAGTATTTT.

The V and J genes are TRBV7-2 and TRBJ2-1, with 7 bases matching TRBD1. Germline lookup yields CDR1 SGHTA and CDR2 FQGNSA. CDR3 length: 14 amino acids. V shed 10 bases, J shed 7 bases, and the junction held 13 bases outside the gene matches. The CDR3 sequence: CATSSRTGGNEQFF. The CDR3 DNA sequence: TGTGCCACCTCTTCCAGGACAGGTGGAAATGAGCAGTTCTTC.

The chain carries TRBV7-2 and TRBJ2-3; D unresolved. Germline V gene sequence: CDR1 SGHTA, CDR2 FQGNSA. CDR3 length: 13 amino acids. Trimming took off 4 bases at V and 2 bases at J, with 7 bases between the two ends. The DNA for the CDR3 is TGTGCCAGCAGCTCGACTTACACAGATACGCAGTATTTT. It codes for CASSSTYTDTQYF.

This CDR3 is CASSQAGSGNTIYF. CDR3 bases: TGCGCCAGCAGCCAAGCAGGGTCTGGAAACACCATATATTTT. This rearrangement joins TRBV4-3 to TRBJ1-3, with D possibly TRBD1 on 5 matching bases. CDR3 length: 14 residues. Trimming took off 1 base at V and 1 base at J, with 5 bases between the two ends. Germline assignment: CDR1 LGHNA and CDR2 YSLEER.

The chain uses TRBV20-1 and TRBJ2-3; 14 bases agree with TRBD2. The germline gives CDR1 DFQATT, CDR2 SNEGSKA (reference sequence). Trimming removed 6 bases from V and 5 bases from J; junction bases left unmatched: 7. The CDR3 loop spans 15 amino acids. Here the CDR3 reads CSAGTSGGSGDTQYF. The CDR3 nucleotides are TGCAGTGCCGGGACTAGCGGGGGCTCAGGAGATACGCAGTATTTT.

Many counts were recorded for this clonotype. V usage is TRBV5-1 and J usage is TRBJ2-3; tentatively, D is TRBD1 (5 bases). The germline V and J ends were trimmed by 4 bases and 2 bases, with 11 bases remaining between them. There are 14 residues in the CDR3. CDR1 and CDR2 (germline): SGHRS, YFSETQ. Written as DNA, the CDR3 is TGCGCCAGCAGCCCTGGGGCACTCACAGATACGCAGTATTTT. Amino acids: CASSPGALTDTQYF.

V and J are TRBV7-9 and TRBJ1-3; D remains ambiguous. The CDR3 is 13 residues long. In germline, CDR1 is SEHNR, CDR2 FQNEAQ (reference sequence). Trimming took off 4 bases at V and 4 bases at J, with 8 bases between the two ends. The DNA of the CDR3 is TGTGCCAGCAGCTCTAATCCGGGAAACACCATATATTTT. It translates to CASSSNPGNTIYF.

V and J are TRBV3-1 and TRBJ2-5; tentatively, D is TRBD2 (6 bases). CDR1 is LGHDT, CDR2 YNNKEL, per germline (reference sequence). Between the trimmed V and J ends, which lost 4 bases and 2 bases, there was a span of 11 bases. The CDR3 has 14 amino acids. Written as DNA, the CDR3 is TGTGCCAGCAGCCGACTAGAGGGACAAGAGACCCAGTACTTC. Translated, it gives CASSRLEGQETQYF.

The rearrangement uses TRBV4-3 and TRBJ1-6; TRBD1 aligns across 7 bases. The junction had 6 bases not matched to a gene; V was cut back by 3 bases and J by 10 bases. Germline-derived CDR1 and CDR2 are LGHNA and YSLEER. The CDR3 sequence is 14 residues long. Written as DNA, the CDR3 is TGCGCCAGCAGCCAGACAGGGTTAGGGTCACCCCTCCACTTT. Translated, it gives CASSQTGLGSPLHF.

For the CDR3, the DNA is TGTGCCAGCAGGACACCTAACACCGGGGAGCTGTTTTTT. Amino acids: CASRTPNTGELFF. V gene TRBV6-2 or TRBV6-3 combines with J gene TRBJ2-2; D is undetermined. Trimming cost V 6 bases and J 2 bases, with 7 bases left between them. The CDR3 has 13 residues. CDR1 is MNHEY, CDR2 SVGEGT, per germline.

The chain is built from TRBV5-1 and TRBJ2-1; 8 bases fit TRBD2. J lost 4 bases, V lost 1 base, and 4 bases had no gene match. Germline V gene data show CDR1 as SGHRS and CDR2 as YFSETQ. The CDR3 has 15 residues. CDR3 region: CASSLSSSGYNEQFF. CDR3 nucleotide sequence: TGCGCCAGCAGCTTGTCGTCTAGCGGGTACAATGAGCAGTTCTTC.